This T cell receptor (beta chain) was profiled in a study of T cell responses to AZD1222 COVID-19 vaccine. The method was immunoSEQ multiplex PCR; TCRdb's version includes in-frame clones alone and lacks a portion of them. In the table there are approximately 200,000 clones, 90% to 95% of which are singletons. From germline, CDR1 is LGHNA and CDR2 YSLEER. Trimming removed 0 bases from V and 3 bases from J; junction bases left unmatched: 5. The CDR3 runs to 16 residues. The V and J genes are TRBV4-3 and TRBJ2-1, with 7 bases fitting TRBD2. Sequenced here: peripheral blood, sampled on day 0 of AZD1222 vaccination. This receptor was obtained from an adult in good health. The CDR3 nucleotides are TGCGCCAGCAGCCAAGAAGAAGCGGGAAACTACAATGAGCAGTTCTTC. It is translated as CASSQEEAGNYNEQFF.